One sample yielded the 16 T cell receptor beta chains listed below, sequenced in a study of control samples from healthy donors and cancer patients. TCRdb's copy holds only in-frame clones and misses some; the assay was immunoSEQ multiplex PCR. The sample has 350,000 to 450,000 clones, 75% to 95% seen once. The specimen sequenced was PBMCs. Receptors were obtained from a man aged 40-50 years with head and neck cancer.

This chain uses TRBV28 with TRBJ2-3; 12 bases are a match to TRBD2. The V and J ends lost 5 bases and 6 bases, in that order; junction bases with no gene match: 9. There are 16 residues in the CDR3. The germline V gene has CDR1 MDHEN and CDR2 SYDVKM. CDR3 sequence: CASSLTSGGTGDTQYF. The CDR3, as DNA: TGTGCCAGCAGTCTTACTAGCGGGGGGACCGGGGATACGCAGTATTTT. Looking up the rest from reference TRBV28 and TRBJ2-3 gives the full variable domain: DVKVTQSSRYLVKRTGEKVFLECVQDMDHENMFWYRQDPGLGLRLIYFSYDVKMKEKGDIPEGYSVSREKKERFSLILESASTNQTSMYLCASSLTSGGTGDTQYFGPGTRLTVL.

The chain combines TRBV27 with TRBJ2-7; 15 bases are a match to TRBD2. The V gene end was trimmed by 2 bases and the J gene end by 4 bases; junction bases not matched to a gene: 6. CDR1 and CDR2 (germline): MNHEY, SMNVEV (reference sequence). This CDR3 comprises 17 residues. The CDR3 protein is CASSLRTSGRALYEQYF. The DNA for the CDR3 is TGTGCCAGCAGTTTAAGGACTAGCGGGAGGGCCCTGTACGAGCAGTACTTC.

This sequence joins TRBV6-2 or TRBV6-3 and TRBJ2-7, with a tentative D call TRBD2 (6 bases). The CDR3 sequence is 13 residues long. The germline CDR1 and CDR2 sequences are MNHEY and SVGEGT. The ends were cut back, 0 bases at V and 6 bases at J, with 9 bases in the middle. The CDR3 nucleotides read TGTGCCAGCAGTTACTCAGAGGGAGGCGAGCAGTACTTC. Translated: CASSYSEGGEQYF.

A single count supports this clone. The chain joins TRBV27 to TRBJ2-2; D is uncertain. V was shortened by 8 bases and J by 3 bases, with 19 bases between the two germline ends. CDR1 MNHEY and CDR2 SMNVEV come from the germline V gene (reference sequence). This CDR3 has 16 amino acids. The CDR3 reads CASGPSAYWDTGELFF. The CDR3 region has the DNA TGTGCCAGCGGACCTAGTGCTTATTGGGACACCGGGGAGCTGTTTTTT.

J is TRBJ2-1 and V is TRBV13; D uncertain. This CDR3 is 12 amino acids long. Per the germline V gene, CDR1 is PRHDT and CDR2 is FYEKMQ (reference sequence). Trimming shortened V by 5 bases and J by 6 bases, and 8 bases separated the two germline ends. This CDR3 reads CASSTYSNEQFF. CDR3 nucleotide sequence: TGTGCCAGCAGCACTTACTCCAATGAGCAGTTCTTC.

The V call is TRBV19, the J call TRBJ1-5; D is ambiguous. Trimming removed 1 base at V and 4 bases at J, with 5 bases between. Per germline, CDR1 LNHDA and CDR2 SQIVND (reference sequence). The CDR3 loop spans 13 amino acids. The CDR3 reads CASSIVTNQPQHF. CDR3 coding DNA: TGTGCCAGTAGTATAGTGACGAATCAGCCCCAGCATTTT. The whole variable domain, filled in from reference TRBV19 and TRBJ1-5, reads DGGITQSPKYLFRKEGQNVTLSCEQNLNHDAMYWYRQDPGQGLRLIYYSQIVNDFQKGDIAEGYSVSREKKESFPLTVTSAQKNPTAFYLCASSIVTNQPQHFGDGTRLSIL.

This clone has just one count. The chain recombines TRBV10-2 with TRBJ1-1, with D unresolved. Trimming pared 0 bases from V and 5 bases from J, leaving 4 bases between. This CDR3 spans 12 amino acids. Germline lookup yields CDR1 WSHSY and CDR2 SAAADI. CDR3 nucleotides: TGCGCCAGCAGTGAGTCACGGACTGAAGCTTTCTTT. Translation gives CASSESRTEAFF.

This chain joins TRBV27 and TRBJ2-7, with 10 bases aligning to TRBD1. This CDR3 comprises 15 residues. V lost 3 bases and J lost 5; bases outside the gene matches: 7. The V gene's germline CDR1 is MNHEY and CDR2 SMNVEV (reference sequence). The CDR3 protein is CASSFLRDRGHEQYF. The DNA for the CDR3 is TGTGCCAGCAGTTTTCTAAGGGACAGGGGCCACGAGCAGTACTTC.

The chain carries TRBV5-1 and TRBJ1-6; TRBD1 is a possible D gene (5 bases). Between the trimmed V and J ends, which lost 0 bases and 10 bases, there was a span of 11 bases. The CDR3 spans 14 residues. CDR1 SGHRS and CDR2 YFSETQ come from the germline V gene. DNA for the CDR3: TGCGCCAGCAGCTTGGGGGACGGCTTCTCACCCCTCCACTTT. Amino acid sequence: CASSLGDGFSPLHF. The complete variable domain, with remaining parts taken from reference TRBV5-1 and TRBJ1-6, reads KAGVTQTPRYLIKTRGQQVTLSCSPISGHRSVSWYQQTPGQGLQFLFEYFSETQRNKGNFPGRFSGRQFSNSRSEMNVSTLELGDSALYLCASSLGDGFSPLHFGNGTRLTVT.

The genes are TRBV6-5 and TRBJ1-2; D unclear. Germline CDR1 is MNHEY and CDR2 is SVGAGI. V lost 5 bases, J lost 4 bases, and 11 bases lay in between. The CDR3 runs 13 residues. The CDR3 here is CASSLRPLYGYTF. The CDR3 DNA reads as TGTGCCAGCAGTCTCCGACCTCTCTATGGCTACACCTTC.

The J gene is TRBJ1-4, the V gene TRBV2; no clear D. Trimming took off 5 bases at V and 0 bases at J, with 13 bases between the two ends. This CDR3 comprises 16 residues. Germline values: CDR1 SNHLY, CDR2 FYNNEI. The CDR3 spells CASSRRSLATNEKLFF. The CDR3 DNA is TGTGCCAGCAGTCGACGGTCTCTTGCAACTAATGAAAAACTGTTTTTT.

This clone has only one observation. This CDR3 is CASSLGGAPSPLHF. For the CDR3, the DNA is TGTGCCAGCAGCTTAGGGGGGGCCCCCTCACCCCTCCACTTT. This chain uses TRBV7-9 with TRBJ1-6, with a tentative D call TRBD1 (6 bases). With 1 base removed from V and 10 bases from J, the gap between germline ends came to 11 bases. The CDR3 has 14 residues. Germline V gene sequence: CDR1 SEHNR, CDR2 FQNEAQ (reference sequence).

The chain joins TRBV19 to TRBJ1-5, with 7 positions matching TRBD1. Germline lookup yields CDR1 LNHDA and CDR2 SQIVND (reference sequence). The CDR3 covers 16 residues. The trim removed 3 bases at V and 0 bases at J, leaving 5 bases unmatched. CDR3 residues: CASSISGGISNQPQHF. The CDR3 nucleotides are TGTGCCAGTAGTATCTCAGGGGGGATTAGCAATCAGCCCCAGCATTTT. Filled out from reference TRBV19 and TRBJ1-5, the complete variable domain reads DGGITQSPKYLFRKEGQNVTLSCEQNLNHDAMYWYRQDPGQGLRLIYYSQIVNDFQKGDIAEGYSVSREKKESFPLTVTSAQKNPTAFYLCASSISGGISNQPQHFGDGTRLSIL.

This sequence joins TRBV5-1 and TRBJ1-2; TRBD1 agrees at 7 bases. The CDR3 sequence is 13 residues long. V lost 3 bases, J lost 5 bases, and 4 bases stayed unmatched. The germline V gene has CDR1 SGHRS and CDR2 YFSETQ. CDR3 in amino acids: CASSSTGEYGYTF. The CDR3 coding sequence is TGCGCCAGCAGCTCCACAGGGGAGTATGGCTACACCTTC.

This chain uses TRBV6-6 with TRBJ1-2, with D perhaps matching TRBD1 (5 bases). The CDR3 totals 12 residues. Trimming cost V 5 bases and J 12 bases, with 16 bases left between them. From germline, CDR1 is MNHNY and CDR2 SVGAGI (reference sequence). CDR3 region: CASSAGPQVDTF. Written as DNA, the CDR3 is TGTGCCAGCAGTGCGGGACCCCAGGTAGACACCTTC.

V is TRBV5-5 and J is TRBJ2-4; TRBD2 aligns across 7 bases. CDR1 is SGHKS, CDR2 YYEKEE, per germline (reference sequence). The length of the CDR3 is 19 residues. V lost 2 bases and J lost 0; bases outside the gene matches: 14. The CDR3 here is CASSFFVFAGELAKNIQYF. DNA for the CDR3: TGTGCCAGCAGCTTCTTCGTTTTTGCGGGGGAGCTAGCCAAAAACATTCAGTACTTC.